This T cell receptor (beta chain) was identified during a study of shared clonotypes between healthy human individuals. This clone was recorded at least ten times. Assay used: immunoSEQ multiplex PCR; TCRdb lists only in-frame clones, some missing. The sample shows over a million clones, roughly 80% of them seen only once. The sample comprised memory CD4+ T cells sorted from blood. Subset denoted: CD45RA-negative fraction. This clonotype was obtained from a man between 18 and 29 years old in good health.

This CDR3 reads CASSSEGSGANVLTF. CDR3 DNA sequence: TGTGCCAGCAGCTCCGAGGGCTCTGGGGCCAACGTCCTGACTTTC. V and J are TRBV7-6 and TRBJ2-6, with D tentatively TRBD2 (5 bases). The germline CDR1 and CDR2 sequences are SGHVS and FNYEAQ. The CDR3 spans 15 residues. The germline V and J ends were trimmed by 4 bases and 0 bases, with 7 bases remaining between them.